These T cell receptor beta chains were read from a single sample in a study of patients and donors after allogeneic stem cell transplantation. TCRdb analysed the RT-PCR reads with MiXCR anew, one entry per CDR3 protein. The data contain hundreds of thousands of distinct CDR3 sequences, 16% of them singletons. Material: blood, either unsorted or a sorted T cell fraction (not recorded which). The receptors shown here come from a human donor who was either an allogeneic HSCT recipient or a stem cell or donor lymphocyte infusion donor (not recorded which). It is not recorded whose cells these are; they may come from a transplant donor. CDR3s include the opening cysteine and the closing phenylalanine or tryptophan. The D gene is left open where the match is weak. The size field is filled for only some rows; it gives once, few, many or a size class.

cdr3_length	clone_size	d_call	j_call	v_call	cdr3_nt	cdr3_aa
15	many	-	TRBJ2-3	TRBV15	TGTGCCACCAGCAGAGATGGTTTAGTAAGGAATACGCAGTATTTT	CATSRDGLVRNTQYF
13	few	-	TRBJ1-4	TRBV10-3	TGTGCCATCAGTGAATACGGGGCAGAAAAACTGTTTTTT	CAISEYGAEKLFF
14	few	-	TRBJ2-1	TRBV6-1	TGTGCCAGCAGTGAGGGGTTAGCGGCGGGTGAGCAGTTCTTC	CASSEGLAAGEQFF
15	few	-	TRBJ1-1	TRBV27	TGTGCCAGCAGTTTATCGTACGATTCGAACACTGAAGCTTTCTTT	CASSLSYDSNTEAFF
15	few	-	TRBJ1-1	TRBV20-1	TGCAGTGCTAGAGATCGTGGACGGTTGCACACTGAAGCTTTCTTT	CSARDRGRLHTEAFF
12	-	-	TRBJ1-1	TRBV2	TGTGCCAGCAGTGAACAAGCATTTGAAGCTTTCTTT	CASSEQAFEAFF
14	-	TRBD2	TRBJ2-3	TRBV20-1	TGCAGTGCTAATCGAGCGGGGTTAACAGATACGCAGTATTTT	CSANRAGLTDTQYF
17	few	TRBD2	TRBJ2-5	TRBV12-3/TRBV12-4	TGTGCCAGCAGTCGTAGGAAGGGGACTAGCGGTGAAGAGACCCAGTACTTC	CASSRRKGTSGEETQYF
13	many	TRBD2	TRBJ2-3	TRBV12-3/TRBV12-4	TGTGCCAGCTCGAAGCGGGAGACAGATACGCAGTATTTT	CASSKRETDTQYF
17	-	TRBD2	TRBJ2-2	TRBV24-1	TGTGCCACCAGTGAGACTAGCGGGGGGACGAACACCGGGGAGCTGTTTTTT	CATSETSGGTNTGELFF
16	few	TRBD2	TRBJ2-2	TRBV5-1	TGCGCCAGCAGCTTACTAGCGGGGAACCCTGGCGGGGAGCTGTTTTTT	CASSLLAGNPGGELFF
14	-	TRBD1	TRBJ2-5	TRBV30	TGTGCCTGGAGCGTAGACAGGGGGTGGGAGACCCAGTACTTC	CAWSVDRGWETQYF
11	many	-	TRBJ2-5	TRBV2	TGTGCCAGCAGCGAGCGGGAGACCCAGTACTTC	CASSERETQYF
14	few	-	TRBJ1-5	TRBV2	TGTGCCAGCAGTGAGAGGGCAGTCAATCAGCCCCAGCATTTT	CASSERAVNQPQHF
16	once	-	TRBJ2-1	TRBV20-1	TGCAGTGCTAGAGGCGGCAGTCCGCCGCACTACAATGAGCAGTTCTTC	CSARGGSPPHYNEQFF
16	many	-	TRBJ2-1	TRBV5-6	TGTGCCAGCAGCTTACTGGGACCGAGCTCCTACAATGAGCAGTTCTTC	CASSLLGPSSYNEQFF
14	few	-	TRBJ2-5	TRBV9	TGTGCCAGCAGCCTCGGCCAAACCCAAGAGACCCAGTACTTC	CASSLGQTQETQYF
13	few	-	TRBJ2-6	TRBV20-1	TGCAGTGCTAGGGGCTTTGGGGCCAACGTCCTGACTTTC	CSARGFGANVLTF
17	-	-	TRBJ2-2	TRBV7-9	TGTGCCAGCAGACGACAGGGGGCTAGCGGGAGCACCGGGGAGCTGTTTTTT	CASRRQGASGSTGELFF
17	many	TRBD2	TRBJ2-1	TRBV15	TGTGCCACCAGCAGTCGTCCTAGCGGACCCCTTCCTAATGAGCAGTTCTTC	CATSSRPSGPLPNEQFF
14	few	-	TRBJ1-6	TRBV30	TGTGCCTGGAGTGCCGGGACAAGGAATTCACCCCTCCACTTT	CAWSAGTRNSPLHF